This TCR beta chain is from a study of cytomegalovirus exposure and HLA in healthy donors. Findings of the study overall: Later on, a genetic analysis was performed. It linked a missense variant in DCLRE1C with V- and J-gene trimming of TCR beta. Further analysis, carried out later, found HLA-associated TCR beta chains more clonally expanded than equally common other chains.

Worth noting for this clone: Its antigen is not identified.

Primers for the PCR totalled 60 Vbeta and 13 Jbeta. Libraries were prepared by immunoSEQ multiplex PCR; TCRdb keeps only in-frame clonotypes and omits some of them. The sample has tens of thousands of clones. With 1 base clipped from V and 3 bases from J, the junction kept 9 bases outside the gene matches. This CDR3 spans 17 amino acids. Germline values: CDR1 SGHTA, CDR2 FQGNSA. The material sequenced was PBMCs. V usage is TRBV7-2 and J usage is TRBJ2-1, with TRBD2 matching over 7 bases. This clonotype originated in a man aged 40-50 years in good health and CMV-seronegative. The CDR3 reads CASSLVSSGTGYNEQFF. The CDR3 DNA follows: TGTGCCAGCAGCTTAGTTTCGAGCGGGACGGGCTACAATGAGCAGTTCTTC.